This T cell receptor beta chain was identified in a study of blood T cell repertoires in COVID-19 (dated by TCRdb to the early 2020s). Background for the entire study: Samples from collaborators originated in the United States, Italy and Spain and spanned both the acute and convalescent phases of COVID-19. Samples came from the ongoing ImmuneRACE study (first 160 participants) plus 1,254 subjects from 6 global collaborators. The material from the prospective study consisted of cDNA or gDNA derived from T cells, B-cell-depleted T cells, or PBMCs. The sample metadata nearly always contained a de-identified subject ID, COVID-19 status, age in years and sex. Where HLA class I and class II types were available, the types were taken from metadata supplied by the sample provider, not from assay-based typing. The repertoires were released in a freely available public database meant as a resource for research on the immune response to SARS-CoV-2. Subjects who had been exposed to COVID-19, were actively infected with it, or had recovered from it provided the deeply sampled blood TCRbeta repertoires that made up the dataset.

V and J are trimmed by 5 bases and 8 bases, and the gene matches miss 5 bases of the junction. The CDR1 and CDR2 encoded by the germline V gene are MNHNS and SASEGT. There are 14 amino acids in the CDR3, from cysteine to phenylalanine inclusive. The entry retains the CDR3 DNA only, 42 bases that are in frame from base 1. To note about this clone: The antigen it binds to is not known. No per-base quality is available; no much larger clone lies one base away.

What the authors observed across the whole study: How much clinical and demographic metadata was included differed by source and by participant, and the metadata was provided uncurated.

In the prospective study, participants were roughly 18 to 89 years old, resided in fewer than 25 geographic areas of the United States, and were enrolled through a virtual design. To assign participants to cohorts, the prospective study relied on clinical history that participants themselves reported in a screening survey and a study questionnaire. A participant counted as exposed if, within 2 weeks of entering the study, that participant had been in contact with someone who had a PCR-confirmed or clinician-diagnosed COVID-19 case. In the prospective study, whole blood, serum and a nasopharyngeal or oropharyngeal swab were collected from each participant by mobile phlebotomists. Participants in the prospective study had the option to provide additional blood draws and questionnaires over an approximately 2-month period. Before DNA extraction, blood samples from the prospective study were shipped at room temperature or frozen.

TCRbeta CDR3 regions were amplified from genomic DNA by means of the immunoSEQ Assay, a bias-controlled multiplex PCR. The authors' analysis ran thus. The number of nucleated cells in each sample was estimated from the amplification of reference gene primers within the assay. To quantify the absolute abundance of each unique TCRbeta CDR3 rearrangement, sequence reads were collapsed and filtered. For each sample, productive Simpson clonality was calculated as the square root of Simpson's diversity index across productive rearrangements. TCRdb retrieved this table from immuneACCESS and kept in-frame rearrangements only. Not all clones are present; in checked studies, unresolved V genes account for under half, and no reason is known for the remainder. V, J and clone size reflect that table, while D and trimming were determined from the DNA. Recorded for this sample are fewer than 350,000 clones; about 85% of them occurred a single time. Under 2% of the sample belongs to the ten largest clones.

Sequences were obtained from PBMCs or T cells enriched from blood (not recorded which). The receptor comes from a woman in her twenties or thirties who had been exposed to COVID-19. The chain is made from TRBV6-1 and TRBJ1-4; a stretch of 10 junction bases matches TRBD1. The CDR3 region reads CASSSGQGIEKLFF. The nucleotide sequence reads as follows: TGTGCCAGCAGTTCGGGACAGGGGATAGAAAAACTGTTTTTT.